This T cell receptor beta chain appears in the sequencing data of a study of Graves' ophthalmopathy and Graves' hyperthyroidism listed by TCRdb under 2018. For the wider study: Peripheral blood was collected at initial diagnosis, prior to any treatment. To tell Graves' ophthalmopathy apart from Graves' hyperthyroidism, and to predict which patients would progress to ophthalmopathy, the study relied on TCR beta repertoire signatures. In total, around 130 blood samples were TCR-sequenced: roughly 45 ophthalmopathy, about 75 hyperthyroidism and about 17 hyperthyroidism-to-ophthalmopathy patients. To explore V-J signatures that distinguish ophthalmopathy from hyperthyroidism, a discovery set of 95 to 100 patients was enrolled, made up of 43 with ophthalmopathy and 57 with stable hyperthyroidism. An independent validation cohort comprised around 20 hyperthyroidism patients and over 15 patients who later progressed from hyperthyroidism to ophthalmopathy. In over five hyperthyroidism patients, T-cell repertoires of thyroid tissue and blood were compared. Following sample collection, hyperthyroidism patients were given methimazole at a starting dose of 30 mg daily, and ophthalmopathy patients were given high-dose intravenous methylprednisolone. The 90 to 100 discovery patients were randomly divided into training and test sets at a 7:3 ratio. What the authors observed across the whole study: In validation, the model predicted ophthalmopathy progression with more than 55% sensitivity and roughly 78% specificity; roughly 12 predicted patients were CT-confirmed with GO in a median of 6.5 months. Most expanded thyroid clonotypes with frequency above 0.001 were also detected in blood, suggesting blood repertoires may reflect the thyroid immune response. Sample size was not statistically predetermined, and group allocation was not concealed from the investigators. The 13-signature model separated ophthalmopathy from stable hyperthyroidism with around 90% sensitivity and about 84% specificity in cross-validation, and 80%/75% in the test set.

With regard to this clonotype: This clone's antigen is unknown. Per-base qualities were not stored, and no clone one base away is much larger.

Patients with ophthalmopathy had moderately to severely active disease, with a Clinical Activity Score of 3 or more, a NOSPECS grade of 4 or more, and a disease duration of less than 3 months. Patients were excluded if they had other autoimmune diseases, uncontrolled infections, pregnancy or lactation. Diagnosis was based on clinical symptoms, serum thyroxine, TRAb, thyroid ultrasound and orbital computed tomography. Using Ficoll-Paque density gradient centrifugation, PBMCs were isolated from about 9.4 ml of fresh peripheral blood. Total RNA was extracted using Trizol reagent, and RNA quality was checked on an Agilent 2100 Bioanalyzer. For repertoire sequencing, TCR beta CDR3 regions were amplified from RNA transcripts. The first round of RT-PCR was done with HTBI primers and the Qiagen OneStep RT-PCR kit, and was followed by a second round of multiplex PCR, then size selection and purification. The libraries underwent paired-end sequencing with 100 bp reads on an Illumina HiSeq2000. Per the source publication's procedure: Reads were processed with SOAPnuke, discarding reads with adapters, uncalled bases, mean Phred below 15, or no exact constant-primer or identifier match. COPE v1.2.5 was used to merge the high-quality paired reads. Each unique nucleotide sequence was treated as a clonotype, and MiTCR v1.1 was used to align the clonotypes to the IMGT TRB V, D and J references. Only V-J combinations with frequency above 0.0001 were analysed, covering approximately 99% of repertoires. For each V-J combination, a TCR clonal expansion and chaos score was defined as F50 clonal expansion divided by the chaos observed in the TCRdist matrix. Welch's t-statistics and random forest were used to reduce the features to 13 V-J combinations, which were then used as input to a naive Bayes classifier. Thyroid-blood repertoire similarity was quantified with the Morisita-Horn index. In-frame beta chains were kept once TCRdb had trimmed the public reads at Q25 with fastp and called clones with MiXCR. Rows matching on CDR3 protein sequence are summarized as one entry with the most common DNA and genes. TCRdb's processing, not the study's, gives the V and J calls here. The sample table shows approximately 210,000 distinct CDR3 sequences, and around 30% are seen once. The ten largest clonotypes hold about 9.1% of the sample.

Trimming takes 2 bases from V and 7 bases from J, and the germline ends sit 11 bases apart. The CDR3 runs 12 residues from the cysteine to the phenylalanine. Only the CDR3 DNA stays, 36 bases, in frame from base 1. The germline V gene (reference sequence) gives CDR1 as GTSNPN and CDR2 as SVGIG. Sequenced material: peripheral blood. The clonotype was recovered from a man in his fifties with Graves' ophthalmopathy. Donor details come from another sample of the same person, matched by shared clones. The V and J genes are TRBV30 and TRBJ1-1; tentative D gene TRBD1, with 6 bases matching. The CDR3 reads CAWSFRGYEAFF. Read as DNA, the sequence is TGTGCCTGGAGTTTCAGGGGTTATGAAGCTTTCTTT.